The clone carrying this T cell receptor beta chain has a handful of counts. Its antigen is not identified. The data originate from a study of T cells in Graves' hyperthyroidism and ophthalmopathy. Study conclusions and caveats: Model-based prediction identified ophthalmopathy a median around seven months prior to its onset.

RNA transcripts provided the source from which TCR beta CDR3 regions were amplified. The primer set for the first-round RT-PCR of the TCR CDR3 was HTBI. MiXCR, applied by TCRdb to the multiplex PCR reads, yields one record per CDR3 protein. This sample yields about 610,000 distinct CDR3 sequences, of which under 15% are seen a single time; around 4.5% belongs to the top ten. This CDR3 region has 14 residues. Trimming shortened V by 8 bases and J by 1 base, and 14 bases separated the two germline ends. Germline V gene sequence: CDR1 SNHLY, CDR2 FYNNEI. The V call is TRBV2, the J call TRBJ2-5, with D possibly being TRBD2 (5 bases). The sequenced sample consisted of blood. The TCR originated in a woman aged 40 to 50 with Graves' ophthalmopathy. CDR3 protein: CASGIRAVQETQYF. In DNA form, the CDR3 reads TGTGCCAGCGGGATTCGAGCGGTCCAAGAGACCCAGTACTTC.